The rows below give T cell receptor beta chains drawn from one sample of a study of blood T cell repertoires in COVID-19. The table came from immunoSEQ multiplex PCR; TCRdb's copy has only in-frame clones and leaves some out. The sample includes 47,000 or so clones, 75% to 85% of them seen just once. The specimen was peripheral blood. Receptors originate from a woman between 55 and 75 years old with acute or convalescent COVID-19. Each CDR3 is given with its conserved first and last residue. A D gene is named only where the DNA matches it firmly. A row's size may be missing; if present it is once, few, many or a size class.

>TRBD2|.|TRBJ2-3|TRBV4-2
TGTGCCAGCAGCCAAGAGGCGCGACCTAGCGGGAGGAGGGCAGATACGCAGTATTTT
CASSQEARPSGRRADTQYF
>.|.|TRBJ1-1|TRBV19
TGTGCCAGTAGTATAGGACAGGTGAACACTGAAGCTTTCTTT
CASSIGQVNTEAFF
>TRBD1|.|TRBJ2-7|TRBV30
TGTGCCAGCATAGGGGACAGTACCTACGAGCAGTACTTC
CASIGDSTYEQYF
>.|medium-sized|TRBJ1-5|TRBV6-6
TGTGCCAGCAATTATCAGGAGACAAGCGGGCCCCAGCATTTT
CASNYQETSGPQHF
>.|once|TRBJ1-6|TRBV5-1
TGCGCCAGCAGCTTGGGAAGGCAGGGCAATTCACCCCTCCACTTT
CASSLGRQGNSPLHF
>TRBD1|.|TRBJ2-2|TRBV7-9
TGTGCCAGCAGCTCAAACAGGGGATTGACCGGGGAGCTGTTTTTT
CASSSNRGLTGELFF
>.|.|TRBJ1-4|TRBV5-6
TGTGCCAGCAGCTTGGTCACGGGTGGGGAAAAACTGTTTTTT
CASSLVTGGEKLFF
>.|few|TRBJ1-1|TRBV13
TGTGCCAGCAGCTTAGGCCACGGGGTACTTAACACTGAAGCTTTCTTT
CASSLGHGVLNTEAFF
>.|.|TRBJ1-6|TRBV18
TGTGCCAGCTCCCTACTGGACAGATTTCGTTCACCCCTCCACTTT
CASSLLDRFRSPLHF
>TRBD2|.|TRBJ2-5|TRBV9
TGTGCCAGCAGCATAGGTAGCGGGAGACAAGAGACCCAGTACTTC
CASSIGSGRQETQYF
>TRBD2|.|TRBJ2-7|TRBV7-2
TGTGCCAGCAGCGTTAGCGGGATGAACCACGAGCAGTACTTC
CASSVSGMNHEQYF
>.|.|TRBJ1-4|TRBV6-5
TGTGCCAGCAGTTACCAAGGACGGGGTAATGAAAAACTGTTTTTT
CASSYQGRGNEKLFF
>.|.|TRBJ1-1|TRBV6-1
TGTGCCAGCAGTGAGCAGGAGAACACTGAAGCTTTCTTT
CASSEQENTEAFF
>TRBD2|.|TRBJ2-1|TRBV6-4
TGTGCCAGCAGTGACTCGAGCGGGATGGGGTATGAGCAGTTCTTC
CASSDSSGMGYEQFF
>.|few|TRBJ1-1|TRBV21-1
TGTGCCAGCAGCAAAGTCGTAGCGCCGATGAACACTGAAGCTTTCTTT
CASSKVVAPMNTEAFF
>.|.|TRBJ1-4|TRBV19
TGTGCCAGTAGGAACAGGGCCCCCCCTAATGAAAAACTGTTTTTT
CASRNRAPPNEKLFF
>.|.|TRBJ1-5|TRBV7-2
TGTGCCAGCAGTCCCGGGGGTGGCAATCAGCCCCAGCATTTT
CASSPGGGNQPQHF
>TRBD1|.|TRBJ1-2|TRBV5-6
TGTGCCAGCAGCCTTCGGGACAGGGGCTTCGGCTACACCTTC
CASSLRDRGFGYTF
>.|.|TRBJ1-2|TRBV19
TGTGCCAGTAGTATGTCCCGGACTGCCGGGTACACCTTC
CASSMSRTAGYTF
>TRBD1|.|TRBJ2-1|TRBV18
TGTGCCAGCTCTCGCCGGGACAGGGGCTACAATGAGCAGTTCTTC
CASSRRDRGYNEQFF
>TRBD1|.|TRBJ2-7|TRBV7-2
TGTGCCAGCAGCGACGGGACAGGGCGCGAGCAGTACTTC
CASSDGTGREQYF
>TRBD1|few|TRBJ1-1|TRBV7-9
TGTGCCAGCAGCTCCCGAGGGGGGACAGCGAACACTGAAGCTTTCTTT
CASSSRGGTANTEAFF
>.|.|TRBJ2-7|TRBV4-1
TGCGCCAGCAGCCAAGAGCGGGAATCCTACGAGCAGTACTTC
CASSQERESYEQYF
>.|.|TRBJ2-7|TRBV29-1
TGCAGCGTTGAACGGGGGTCCTACGAGCAGTACTTC
CSVERGSYEQYF
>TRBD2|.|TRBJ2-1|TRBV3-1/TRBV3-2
TGTGCCAGCAGCCAAGTGGGGACTAGCGCGTACAATGAGCAGTTCTTC
CASSQVGTSAYNEQFF
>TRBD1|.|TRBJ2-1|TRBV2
TGTGCCAGCAGGGCGACAGGGGATGAGCAGTTCTTC
CASRATGDEQFF
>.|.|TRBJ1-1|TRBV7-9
TGTGCCAGCAGCTATTTGACAAACACTGAAGCTTTCTTT
CASSYLTNTEAFF
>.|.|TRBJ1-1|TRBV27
TGTGCCAGCAGTTTCGGAGGGTACGCTGAAGCTTTCTTT
CASSFGGYAEAFF
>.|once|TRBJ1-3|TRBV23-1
TGCGCCAGCAGTCCCAAAGGCCCAGGTTCGCGGGGGGCTGGAAACACCATATATTTT
CASSPKGPGSRGAGNTIYF
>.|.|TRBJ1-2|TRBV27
TGTGCCAGCAGCACCGCCGGGGGCTATGGCTACACCTTC
CASSTAGGYGYTF
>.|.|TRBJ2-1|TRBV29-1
TGCAGCGTTGGTTACAACAATGAGCAGTTCTTC
CSVGYNNEQFF
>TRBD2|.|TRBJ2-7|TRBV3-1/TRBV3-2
TGTGCCAGCAGCCAAGTACTAGCGGGAGCGCGCGCTCGATACGAGCAGTACTTC
CASSQVLAGARARYEQYF
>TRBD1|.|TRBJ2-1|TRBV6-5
TGTGCCAGCAGCCCAGGAGGGGGGACAGGAAGAAAGCAGTTCTTC
CASSPGGGTGRKQFF
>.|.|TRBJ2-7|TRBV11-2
TGTGCCAGCAGCCCTACCGGGACACTCGGCGAGCAGTACTTC
CASSPTGTLGEQYF
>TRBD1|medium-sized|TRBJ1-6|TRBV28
TGTGCCAGCAGTTTATTTGGACAGGGGGCGTCGAATTCACCCCTCCACTTT
CASSLFGQGASNSPLHF
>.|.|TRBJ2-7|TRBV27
TGTGCCAGCAGTTTACGTCCAGGGATCTTCCCCGAGCAGTACTTC
CASSLRPGIFPEQYF
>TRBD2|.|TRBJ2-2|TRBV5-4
TGTGCCAGCAGCTTGGGGTATAGCGGGGCGAACACCGGGGAGCTGTTTTTT
CASSLGYSGANTGELFF
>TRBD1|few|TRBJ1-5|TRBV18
TGTGCCAGCTCACCATCATATCAGGGGGCAAATCAGCCCCAGCATTTT
CASSPSYQGANQPQHF
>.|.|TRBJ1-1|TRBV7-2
TGTGCCAGCAGCGACCGGCGTCGACAGCCGAACACTGAAGCTTTCTTT
CASSDRRRQPNTEAFF
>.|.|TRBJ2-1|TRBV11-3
TGTGCCAGCTTTGGGCTCCACTCCTACAATGAGCAGTTCTTC
CASFGLHSYNEQFF